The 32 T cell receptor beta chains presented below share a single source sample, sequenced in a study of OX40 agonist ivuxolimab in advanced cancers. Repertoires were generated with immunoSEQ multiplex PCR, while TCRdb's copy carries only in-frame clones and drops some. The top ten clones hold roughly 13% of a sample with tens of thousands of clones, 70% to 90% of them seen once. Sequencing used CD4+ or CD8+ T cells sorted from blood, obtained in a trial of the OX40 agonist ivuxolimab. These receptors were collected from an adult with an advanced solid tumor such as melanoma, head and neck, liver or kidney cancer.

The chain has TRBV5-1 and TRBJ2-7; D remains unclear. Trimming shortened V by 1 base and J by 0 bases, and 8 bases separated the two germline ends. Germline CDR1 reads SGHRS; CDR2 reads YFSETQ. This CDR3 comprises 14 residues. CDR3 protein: CASSLSGPSYEQYF. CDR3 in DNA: TGCGCCAGCAGCTTGTCGGGTCCCTCCTACGAGCAGTACTTC.

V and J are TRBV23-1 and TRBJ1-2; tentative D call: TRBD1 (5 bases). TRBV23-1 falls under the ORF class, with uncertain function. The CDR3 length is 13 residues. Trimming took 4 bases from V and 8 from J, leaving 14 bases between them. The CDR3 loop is CASSLIATDGYTF. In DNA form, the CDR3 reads TGCGCCAGCAGTCTGATCGCGACAGACGGCTACACCTTC.

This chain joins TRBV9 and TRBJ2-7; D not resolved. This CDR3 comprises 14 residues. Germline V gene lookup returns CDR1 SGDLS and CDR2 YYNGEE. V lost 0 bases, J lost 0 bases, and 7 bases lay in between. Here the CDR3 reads CASSVGASSYEQYF. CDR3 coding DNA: TGTGCCAGCAGCGTAGGGGCTTCCTCCTACGAGCAGTACTTC.

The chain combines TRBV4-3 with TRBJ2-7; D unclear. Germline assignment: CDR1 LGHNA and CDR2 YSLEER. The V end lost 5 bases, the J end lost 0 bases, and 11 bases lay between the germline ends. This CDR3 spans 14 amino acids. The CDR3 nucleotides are TGCGCCAGCAGCTCCTTTCGGAGCTCCTACGAGCAGTACTTC. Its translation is CASSSFRSSYEQYF.

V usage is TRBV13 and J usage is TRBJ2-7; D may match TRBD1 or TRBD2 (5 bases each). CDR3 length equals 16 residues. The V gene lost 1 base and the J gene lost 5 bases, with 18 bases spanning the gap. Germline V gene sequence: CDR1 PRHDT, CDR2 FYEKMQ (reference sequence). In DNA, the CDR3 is TGTGCCAGCAGCTTAGAATCCGGGACGCCCGGGAACGAGCAGTACTTC. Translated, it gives CASSLESGTPGNEQYF.

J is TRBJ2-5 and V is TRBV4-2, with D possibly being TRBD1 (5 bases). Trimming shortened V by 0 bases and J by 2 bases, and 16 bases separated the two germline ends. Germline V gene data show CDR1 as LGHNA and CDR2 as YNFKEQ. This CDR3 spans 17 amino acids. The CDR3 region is CASSQDRSTGPQETQYF. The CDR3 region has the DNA TGTGCCAGCAGCCAAGATCGGAGCACAGGACCTCAAGAGACCCAGTACTTC.

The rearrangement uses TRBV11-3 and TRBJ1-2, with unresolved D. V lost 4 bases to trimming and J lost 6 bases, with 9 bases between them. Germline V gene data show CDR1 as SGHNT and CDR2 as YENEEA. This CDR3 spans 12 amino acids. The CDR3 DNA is TGTGCCAGCAGCTCATCGTCCAATGGCTACACCTTC. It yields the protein CASSSSSNGYTF. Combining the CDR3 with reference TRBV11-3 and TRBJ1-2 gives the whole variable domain EAGVVQSPRYKIIEKKQPVAFWCNPISGHNTLYWYLQNLGQGPELLIRYENEEAVDDSQLPKDRFSAERLKGVDSTLKIQPAELGDSAVYLCASSSSSNGYTFGSGTRLTVV.

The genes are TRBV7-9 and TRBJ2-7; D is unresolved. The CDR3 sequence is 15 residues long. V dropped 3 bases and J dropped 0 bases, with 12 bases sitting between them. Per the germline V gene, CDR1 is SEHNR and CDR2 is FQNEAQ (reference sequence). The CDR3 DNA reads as TGTGCCAGCAGCTTGGGTACCGTGAGCTCCTACGAGCAGTACTTC. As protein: CASSLGTVSSYEQYF.

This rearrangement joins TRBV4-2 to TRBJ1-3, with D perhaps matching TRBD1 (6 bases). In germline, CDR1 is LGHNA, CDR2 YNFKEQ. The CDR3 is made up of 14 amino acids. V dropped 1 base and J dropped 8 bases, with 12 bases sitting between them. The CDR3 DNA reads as TGTGCCAGCAGCCAAGGCACCAGGGGTGACACCATATATTTT. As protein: CASSQGTRGDTIYF.

CDR3 region: CASSLAFDQNNSPLHF. Written as DNA, the CDR3 is TGCGCCAGCAGCTTGGCTTTCGATCAGAATAATTCACCCCTCCACTTT. The V gene is TRBV5-1, the J gene TRBJ1-6; D unresolved. Trimming left V 0 bases short and J 5 bases short, with 12 bases between. The CDR3 runs 16 residues. Germline CDR1 and CDR2: SGHRS and YFSETQ.

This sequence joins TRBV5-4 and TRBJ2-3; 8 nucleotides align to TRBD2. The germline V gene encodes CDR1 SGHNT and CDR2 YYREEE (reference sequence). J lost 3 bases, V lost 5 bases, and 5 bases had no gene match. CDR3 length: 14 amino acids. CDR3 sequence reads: CASSSAGATDTQYF. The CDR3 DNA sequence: TGTGCCAGCAGTTCAGCGGGAGCAACAGATACGCAGTATTTT.

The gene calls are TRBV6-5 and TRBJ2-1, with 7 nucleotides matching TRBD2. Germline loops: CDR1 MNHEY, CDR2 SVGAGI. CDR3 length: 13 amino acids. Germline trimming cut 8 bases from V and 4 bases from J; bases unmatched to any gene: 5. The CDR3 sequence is CASGPSGYNEQFF. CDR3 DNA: TGTGCCAGCGGGCCTAGCGGTTACAATGAGCAGTTCTTC.

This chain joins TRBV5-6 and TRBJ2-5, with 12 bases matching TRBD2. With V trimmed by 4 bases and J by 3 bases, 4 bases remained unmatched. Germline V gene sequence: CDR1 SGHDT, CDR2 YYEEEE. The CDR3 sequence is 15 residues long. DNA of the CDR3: TGTGCCAGCAGCGCTAGCGGGAGGGCCGAAGAGACCCAGTACTTC. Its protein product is CASSASGRAEETQYF.

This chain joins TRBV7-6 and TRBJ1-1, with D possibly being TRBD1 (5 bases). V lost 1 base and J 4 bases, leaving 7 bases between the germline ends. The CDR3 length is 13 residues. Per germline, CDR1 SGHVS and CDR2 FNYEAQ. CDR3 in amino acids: CASSLGGGTEAFF. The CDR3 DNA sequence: TGTGCCAGCAGCTTAGGTGGGGGCACTGAAGCTTTCTTT.

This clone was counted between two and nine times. CDR3 amino acids: CASSSGLAGAGNEQFF. The CDR3 DNA reads as TGTGCCAGCAGTTCGGGACTAGCGGGAGCAGGCAATGAGCAGTTCTTC. The chain carries TRBV28 and TRBJ2-1; 14 bases align to TRBD2. V trimming: 4 bases; J trimming: 6 bases; junction bases outside the gene matches: 5. CDR1 and CDR2 (germline): MDHEN, SYDVKM. The CDR3 is made up of 16 amino acids.

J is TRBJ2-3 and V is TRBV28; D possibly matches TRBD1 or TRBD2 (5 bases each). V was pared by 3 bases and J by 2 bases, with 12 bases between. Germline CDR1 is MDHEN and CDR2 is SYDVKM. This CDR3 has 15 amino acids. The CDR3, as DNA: TGTGCCAGCAGTTTTCGGGGCGCATACACAGATACGCAGTATTTT. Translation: CASSFRGAYTDTQYF.

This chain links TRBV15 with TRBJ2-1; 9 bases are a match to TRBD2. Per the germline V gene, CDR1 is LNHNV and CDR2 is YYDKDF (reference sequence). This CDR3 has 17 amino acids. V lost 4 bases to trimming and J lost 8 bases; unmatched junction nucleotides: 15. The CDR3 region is CATSTLIIGGRAYEQFF. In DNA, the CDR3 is TGTGCCACCAGCACCCTTATAATTGGCGGGAGGGCGTATGAGCAGTTCTTC.

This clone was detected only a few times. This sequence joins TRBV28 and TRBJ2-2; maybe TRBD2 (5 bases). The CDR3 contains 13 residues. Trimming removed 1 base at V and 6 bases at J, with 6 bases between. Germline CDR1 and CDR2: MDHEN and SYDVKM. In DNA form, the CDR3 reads TGTGCCAGCAGTTTATCGGACTCCGGGGAGCTGTTTTTT. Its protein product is CASSLSDSGELFF. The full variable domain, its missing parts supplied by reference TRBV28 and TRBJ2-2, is DVKVTQSSRYLVKRTGEKVFLECVQDMDHENMFWYRQDPGLGLRLIYFSYDVKMKEKGDIPEGYSVSREKKERFSLILESASTNQTSMYLCASSLSDSGELFFGEGSRLTVL.

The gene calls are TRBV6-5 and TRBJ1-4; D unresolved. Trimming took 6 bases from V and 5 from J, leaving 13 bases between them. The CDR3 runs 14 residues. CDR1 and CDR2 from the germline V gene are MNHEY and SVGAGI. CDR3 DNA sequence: TGTGCCAGCAGCCTATGGAAGCAAAATGAAAAACTGTTTTTT. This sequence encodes CASSLWKQNEKLFF.

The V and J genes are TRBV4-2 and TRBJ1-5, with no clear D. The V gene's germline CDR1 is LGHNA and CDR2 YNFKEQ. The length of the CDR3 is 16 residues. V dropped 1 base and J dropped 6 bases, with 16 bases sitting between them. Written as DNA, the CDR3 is TGTGCCAGCAGCCAAGTTATGGTCGGGAGTTTTCAGCCCCAGCATTTT. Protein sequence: CASSQVMVGSFQPQHF.

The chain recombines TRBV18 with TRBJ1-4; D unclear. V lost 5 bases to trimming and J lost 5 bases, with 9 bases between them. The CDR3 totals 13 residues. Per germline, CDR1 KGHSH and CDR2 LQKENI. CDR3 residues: CASSAGRNEKLFF. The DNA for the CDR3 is TGTGCCAGCTCAGCCGGGAGGAATGAAAAACTGTTTTTT.

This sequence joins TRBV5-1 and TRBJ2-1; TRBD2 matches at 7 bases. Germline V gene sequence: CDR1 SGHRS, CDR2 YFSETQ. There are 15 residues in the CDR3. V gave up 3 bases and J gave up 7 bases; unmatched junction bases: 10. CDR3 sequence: CASSYGLGLGNEQFF. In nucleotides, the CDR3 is TGCGCCAGCAGCTACGGACTAGGGCTAGGGAATGAGCAGTTCTTC. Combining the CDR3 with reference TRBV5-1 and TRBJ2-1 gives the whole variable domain KAGVTQTPRYLIKTRGQQVTLSCSPISGHRSVSWYQQTPGQGLQFLFEYFSETQRNKGNFPGRFSGRQFSNSRSEMNVSTLELGDSALYLCASSYGLGLGNEQFFGPGTRLTVL.

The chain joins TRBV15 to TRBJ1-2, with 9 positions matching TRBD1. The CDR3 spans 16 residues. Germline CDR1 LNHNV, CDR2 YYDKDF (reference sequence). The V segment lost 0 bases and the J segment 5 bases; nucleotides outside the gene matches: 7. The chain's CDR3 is CATSRDGTGTLYGYTF. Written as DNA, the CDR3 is TGTGCCACCAGCAGAGATGGGACAGGGACTCTATATGGCTACACCTTC.

Here the CDR3 DNA reads TGTGCCAGCAGCGTAGGTGGAGGGGAGCTGTTTTTT. Translated, it gives CASSVGGGELFF. The J gene is TRBJ2-2, the V gene TRBV9, with D unresolved. CDR1 is SGDLS and CDR2 is YYNGEE in the germline V gene. The CDR3 runs 12 residues. The V gene lost 0 bases and the J gene lost 8 bases, with 5 bases spanning the gap.

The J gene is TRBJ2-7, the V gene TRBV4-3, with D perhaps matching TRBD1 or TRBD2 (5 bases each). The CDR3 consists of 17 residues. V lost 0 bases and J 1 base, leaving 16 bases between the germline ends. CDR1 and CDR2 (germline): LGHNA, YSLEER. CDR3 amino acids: CASSQEARGPPSYEQYF. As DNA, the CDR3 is TGCGCCAGCAGCCAAGAGGCCCGGGGCCCCCCTTCCTACGAGCAGTACTTC.

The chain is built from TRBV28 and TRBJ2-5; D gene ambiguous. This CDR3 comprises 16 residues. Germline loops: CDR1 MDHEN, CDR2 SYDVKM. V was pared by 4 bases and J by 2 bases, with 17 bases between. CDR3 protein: CASSSPFHLGQETQYF. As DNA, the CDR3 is TGTGCCAGCAGTTCCCCATTTCACTTGGGACAAGAGACCCAGTACTTC. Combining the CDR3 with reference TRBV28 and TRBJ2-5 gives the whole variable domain DVKVTQSSRYLVKRTGEKVFLECVQDMDHENMFWYRQDPGLGLRLIYFSYDVKMKEKGDIPEGYSVSREKKERFSLILESASTNQTSMYLCASSSPFHLGQETQYFGPGTRLLVL.

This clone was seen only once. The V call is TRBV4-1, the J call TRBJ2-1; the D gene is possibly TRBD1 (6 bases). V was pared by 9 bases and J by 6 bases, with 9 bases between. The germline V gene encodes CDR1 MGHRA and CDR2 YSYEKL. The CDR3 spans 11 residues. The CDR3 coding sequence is TGCGCCAGTATAGGGGGCAATGAGCAGTTCTTC. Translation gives CASIGGNEQFF.

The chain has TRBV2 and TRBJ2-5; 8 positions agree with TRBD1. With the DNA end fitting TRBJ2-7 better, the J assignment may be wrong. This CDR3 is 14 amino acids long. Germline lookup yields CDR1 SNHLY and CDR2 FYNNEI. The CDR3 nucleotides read TGTGCCAGCAGTGAACTAGGACAGGGAAGCGAGCAGTACTTC. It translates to CASSELGQGSEQYF.

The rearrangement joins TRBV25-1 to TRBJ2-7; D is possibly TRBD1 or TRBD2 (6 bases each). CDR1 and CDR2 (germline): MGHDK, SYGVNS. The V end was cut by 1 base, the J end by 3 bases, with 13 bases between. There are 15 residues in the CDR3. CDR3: CASSELGGGLYEQYF. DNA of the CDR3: TGTGCCAGCAGTGAATTAGGAGGGGGACTCTACGAGCAGTACTTC.

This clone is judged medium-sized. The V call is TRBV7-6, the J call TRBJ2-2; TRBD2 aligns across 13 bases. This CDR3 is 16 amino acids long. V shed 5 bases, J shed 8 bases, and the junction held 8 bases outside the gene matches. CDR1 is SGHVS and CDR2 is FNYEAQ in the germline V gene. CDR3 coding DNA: TGTGCCAGCAGCAACCGACTAGCGGGAGGAGGTGGGGAGCTGTTTTTT. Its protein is CASSNRLAGGGGELFF.

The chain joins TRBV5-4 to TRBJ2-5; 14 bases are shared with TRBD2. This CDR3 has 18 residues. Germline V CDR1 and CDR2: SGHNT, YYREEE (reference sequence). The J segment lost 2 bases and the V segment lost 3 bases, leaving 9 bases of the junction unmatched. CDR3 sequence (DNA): TGTGCCAGCAGCTCCGGGACTAGCGGGAGCCCCTCACAAGAGACCCAGTACTTC. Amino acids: CASSSGTSGSPSQETQYF.

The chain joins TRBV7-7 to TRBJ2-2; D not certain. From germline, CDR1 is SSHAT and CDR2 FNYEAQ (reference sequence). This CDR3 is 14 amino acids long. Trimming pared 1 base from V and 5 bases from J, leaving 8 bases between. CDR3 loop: CASSLGPQTGELFF. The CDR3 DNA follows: TGTGCCAGCAGCTTAGGGCCCCAGACCGGGGAGCTGTTTTTT.